What follows are 30 T cell receptor beta chains derived from one specimen sequenced in a study of blood T cells in healthy people across ages. Sample-barcoded 5' priming and a J-beta primer mix drove a second PCR of about 6 to 12 cycles. Each CDR3 protein is one row after TCRdb ran MiXCR on the 5' RACE reads. In the table there are 450,000 to 700,000 distinct CDR3 sequences, about 25% of which are singletons. Sequenced material: blood. The receptor set was obtained from a woman aged 70 to 79 in good health.

This clonotype was counted a few times. The chain couples TRBV5-1 to TRBJ2-7, with 7 bases fitting TRBD1. The CDR3 is made up of 15 amino acids. CDR1 SGHRS and CDR2 YFSETQ come from the germline V gene. The V and J ends lost 0 bases and 7 bases, in that order; junction bases with no gene match: 10. As DNA, the CDR3 is TGCGCCAGCAGCTTGGTGGGACAGTGGGGTGGGGAGCAGTACTTC. It yields the protein CASSLVGQWGGEQYF.

This clonotype was detected only a few times. The chain carries TRBV20-1 and TRBJ2-5, with TRBD2 matching 9 bases. Germline-derived CDR1 and CDR2 are DFQATT and SNEGSKA (reference sequence). The CDR3 has 17 residues. J gave up 3 bases and V 0 bases, and 11 bases lay outside the gene matches. The CDR3 sequence: CSARDYRRSGGKETQYF. CDR3 DNA sequence: TGCAGTGCTAGAGATTATAGGAGGAGCGGGGGGAAAGAGACCCAGTACTTC.

This clonotype was seen a few times. This sequence joins TRBV7-2 and TRBJ1-5; no clear D gene. This CDR3 is 14 amino acids long. Per germline, CDR1 SGHTA and CDR2 FQGNSA. Between the trimmed V and J ends, which lost 1 base and 6 bases, there was a span of 10 bases. The CDR3 loop is CASSLVGPSQPQHF. The CDR3 DNA reads TGTGCCAGCAGCTTAGTCGGCCCAAGTCAGCCCCAGCATTTT. The whole variable domain, filled in from reference TRBV7-2 and TRBJ1-5, reads GAGVSQSPSNKVTEKGKDVELRCDPISGHTALYWYRQSLGQGLEFLIYFQGNSAPDKSGLPSDRFSAERTGGSVSTLTIQRTQQEDSAVYLCASSLVGPSQPQHFGDGTRLSIL.

This clonotype was found a few times. The rearrangement uses TRBV7-2 and TRBJ2-7; the D is unclear. The CDR3 sequence is 14 residues long. V lost 3 bases to trimming and J lost 0 bases, with 9 bases between them. From germline, CDR1 is SGHTA and CDR2 FQGNSA. CDR3 nucleotide sequence: TGTGCCAGCAGCTTTGCCAAAATCTCCTACGAGCAGTACTTC. This gives the protein CASSFAKISYEQYF.

The chain employs TRBV7-3 and TRBJ2-5, with 10 bases fitting TRBD2. The DNA end is a closer match to TRBJ2-1, so the J assignment may be wrong. The CDR3 has 15 amino acids. The germline V gene encodes CDR1 SGHTA and CDR2 FQGTGA. In DNA, the CDR3 is TGTGCCAGCAGCTTAGGGCTAGCGGGAGACTGGAAGCAGTTCTTC. Translated, it gives CASSLGLAGDWKQFF.

This clonotype has only a few counts. The CDR3 sequence: CASSLASGVYNEQFF. The CDR3 nucleotides read TGCGCCAGCAGCTTGGCTAGCGGGGTGTACAATGAGCAGTTCTTC. The chain is built from TRBV5-1 and TRBJ2-5, with 9 bases aligning to TRBD2. The DNA matches TRBJ2-1 better at its end, which makes the J call doubtful. The CDR3 contains 15 residues. CDR1 is SGHRS and CDR2 is YFSETQ in the germline V gene.

This clonotype showed up just a few times. The chain is built from TRBV18 and TRBJ2-3; possibly TRBD1 for D (6 bases). The CDR3 runs to 15 residues. V lost 7 bases and J lost 1, with 15 bases in between. CDR1 and CDR2 from the germline V gene are KGHSH and LQKENI. The CDR3 coding sequence is TGTGCCAGCTTACCCGACAGGTCGCGCACAGATACGCAGTATTTT. Translation: CASLPDRSRTDTQYF.

The gene calls are TRBV7-2 and TRBJ1-2; maybe TRBD1 (5 bases). Trimming pared 5 bases from V and 6 bases from J, leaving 19 bases between. Germline V gene lookup returns CDR1 SGHTA and CDR2 FQGNSA. The CDR3 is 15 residues long. This CDR3 is CASSTLGVLNDGYTF. CDR3 in DNA: TGTGCCAGCAGCACCCTGGGGGTCCTCAATGATGGCTACACCTTC.

V usage is TRBV4-3 and J usage is TRBJ2-5; 13 bases are a match to TRBD2. V was pared by 4 bases and J by 3 bases, with 8 bases of the junction left unmatched. Germline loops: CDR1 LGHNA, CDR2 YSLEER. The length of the CDR3 is 17 residues. In DNA, the CDR3 is TGCGCCAGCAGCCCTGCTCCGGGACTAGCGGGGAAAGAGACCCAGTACTTC. Translating it yields CASSPAPGLAGKETQYF.

This clonotype appeared a few times. The chain uses TRBV20-1 and TRBJ1-6; D is unresolved. Germline V gene data show CDR1 as DFQATT and CDR2 as SNEGSKA (reference sequence). The CDR3 has 14 amino acids. With 3 bases removed from V and 7 bases from J, the gap between germline ends came to 13 bases. The CDR3 region is CSASAGHPNSPLHF. CDR3 sequence (DNA): TGCAGTGCTAGTGCAGGTCACCCGAATTCACCCCTCCACTTT.

At least ten counts were recorded for this clonotype. The chain couples TRBV7-2 to TRBJ2-7; 7 bases fit TRBD2. From germline, CDR1 is SGHTA and CDR2 FQGNSA. This CDR3 is built from 15 residues. J was trimmed by 0 bases and V by 5 bases; bases with no gene match: 7. This chain's CDR3 is CASSPSSGASYEQYF. DNA for the CDR3: TGTGCCAGCAGCCCTTCAAGCGGGGCCTCCTACGAGCAGTACTTC.

The chain uses TRBV6-2 or TRBV6-3 and TRBJ1-2, with D possibly being TRBD1 (6 bases). Trimming removed 2 bases from V and 8 bases from J, with 15 bases in between. The CDR3 consists of 14 residues. Germline assignment: CDR1 MNHEY and CDR2 SVGEGT. CDR3 in amino acids: CASSYEQGFYGYTF. The DNA of the CDR3 is TGTGCCAGCAGTTACGAACAGGGTTTCTACGGCTACACCTTC.

The chain combines TRBV7-8 with TRBJ1-1; no definite D call. Trimming shortened V by 0 bases and J by 4 bases, and 9 bases separated the two germline ends. The CDR3 contains 14 residues. Per germline, CDR1 SGHVS and CDR2 FQNEAQ. The CDR3 sequence is CASSLAPASTEAFF. For the CDR3, the DNA is TGTGCCAGCAGCTTAGCCCCGGCGAGCACTGAAGCTTTCTTT.

This clonotype was seen a few times. Here the CDR3 DNA reads TGTGCCAGCAGTTACTGGGGGACAGGCTTCCGTCAGCCCCAGCATTTT. Translation gives CASSYWGTGFRQPQHF. This chain uses TRBV6-6 with TRBJ1-5, with 8 bases lining up with TRBD1. CDR1 is MNHNY and CDR2 is SVGAGI in the germline V gene (reference sequence). Trimming removed 1 base from V and 6 bases from J; junction bases left unmatched: 8. The CDR3 covers 16 residues.

This clonotype showed up just a few times. The V call is TRBV20-1, the J call TRBJ2-5; D is perhaps TRBD2 (5 bases). The J call may not be correct, given that the DNA end is closer to TRBJ2-7. This CDR3 is 12 amino acids long. Germline V gene sequence: CDR1 DFQATT, CDR2 SNEGSKA (reference sequence). The CDR3 is CSAKRAVSEQYF. CDR3 in DNA: TGCAGTGCCAAGAGGGCGGTCTCCGAGCAGTACTTC.

This clonotype was seen a few times. The chain links TRBV6-6 to TRBJ2-1; D call uncertain. V was shortened by 6 bases and J by 4 bases, with 1 base between the two germline ends. The CDR3 has 10 amino acids. Germline-derived CDR1 and CDR2 are MNHNY and SVGAGI (reference sequence). The CDR3 nucleotides are TGTGCCAGCAGGTACAATGAGCAGTTCTTC. Protein: CASRYNEQFF.

This clonotype was observed at least ten times. V usage is TRBV20-1 and J usage is TRBJ2-5; D uncertain. The germline gives CDR1 DFQATT, CDR2 SNEGSKA (reference sequence). The CDR3 covers 11 residues. V dropped 4 bases and J dropped 1 base, with 4 bases sitting between them. This chain's CDR3 is CSAMRQETQYF. Here the CDR3 DNA reads TGCAGTGCTATGCGCCAAGAGACCCAGTACTTC.

CDR3 sequence: CASSLRGGRERRYTF. Written as DNA, the CDR3 is TGTGCCAGCAGTTTACGGGGAGGGCGGGAGAGGCGCTACACCTTC. The chain joins TRBV12-3 or TRBV12-4 to TRBJ1-2; D is ambiguous. Trimming left V 2 bases short and J 9 bases short, with 19 bases between. The CDR3 is 15 amino acids.

The genes are TRBV5-5 and TRBJ2-5; no clear D gene. The J call may be faulty, since TRBJ2-7 better matches the DNA end. The CDR3 has 13 amino acids. Germline CDR1 SGHKS, CDR2 YYEKEE (reference sequence). The DNA for the CDR3 is TGTGCCAGCAGCTCGACCTCTACCTACGAGCAGTACTTC. This gives the protein CASSSTSTYEQYF.

This clonotype was recorded many times. The chain links TRBV7-2 to TRBJ2-3; 9 nucleotides line up with TRBD2. The CDR3 consists of 15 residues. Looked up from germline, CDR1 is SGHTA and CDR2 is FQGNSA. Trimming removed 4 bases from V and 0 bases from J; junction bases left unmatched: 2. The CDR3 sequence: CASSSSGVSTDTQYF. In DNA, the CDR3 is TGTGCCAGCAGCTCTAGCGGGGTTAGCACAGATACGCAGTATTTT.

The V gene is TRBV12-5, the J gene TRBJ1-6, with 10 positions matching TRBD1. Per the germline V gene, CDR1 is LGHNT and CDR2 is FRNRAP. The CDR3 is 14 residues long. With V trimmed by 5 bases and J by 7 bases, 2 bases remained unmatched. As DNA, the CDR3 is TGTGCTAGTGGTCCGACAGGGGGCAATTCACCCCTCCACTTT. Its translation is CASGPTGGNSPLHF. Variable domain in full (rest from reference TRBV12-5 and TRBJ1-6): DARVTQTPRHKVTEMGQEVTMRCQPILGHNTVFWYRQTMMQGLELLAYFRNRAPLDDSGMPKDRFSAEMPDATLATLKIQPSEPRDSAVYFCASGPTGGNSPLHFGNGTRLTVT.

This clonotype was recorded at least ten times. The chain has TRBV20-1 and TRBJ2-3; 8 bases agree with TRBD2. The V gene end was trimmed by 3 bases and the J gene end by 5 bases; junction bases not matched to a gene: 16. Looked up from germline, CDR1 is DFQATT and CDR2 is SNEGSKA (reference sequence). The CDR3 covers 17 residues. This chain's CDR3 is CSASATGGGGARDTQYF. In DNA form, the CDR3 reads TGCAGTGCTAGTGCGACGGGGGGGGGCGGGGCCCGAGATACGCAGTATTTT.

V usage is TRBV5-1 and J usage is TRBJ2-3; D gene ambiguous. This CDR3 has 14 amino acids. In germline, CDR1 is SGHRS, CDR2 YFSETQ. V was cut by 7 bases and J by 6 bases, with 18 bases left in between. The CDR3 spells CASLPMGIGDTQYF. CDR3 nucleotides: TGCGCCAGCCTTCCCATGGGTATCGGGGATACGCAGTATTTT.

V is TRBV20-1 and J is TRBJ2-3; no clear D gene. The CDR3 runs 13 residues. Between the trimmed V and J ends, which lost 0 bases and 9 bases, there was a span of 13 bases. Germline CDR1 and CDR2: DFQATT and SNEGSKA (reference sequence). In DNA, the CDR3 is TGCAGTGCTAGAGATACCGATGTATTGACGCAGTATTTT. This gives the protein CSARDTDVLTQYF.

In its sample, this clonotype was seen a few times. This chain joins TRBV7-2 and TRBJ2-3; D might be TRBD2 (5 bases). The V gene lost 1 base and the J gene lost 4 bases, with 12 bases spanning the gap. The length of the CDR3 is 15 residues. CDR1 and CDR2 (germline): SGHTA, FQGNSA. The DNA for the CDR3 is TGTGCCAGCAGCTTAGTGTCCGGGGTAGCAGATACGCAGTATTTT. Its translation: CASSLVSGVADTQYF.

The chain employs TRBV6-4 and TRBJ2-5; no firm D call. V was shortened by 9 bases and J by 1 base, with 21 bases between the two germline ends. The CDR3 is 16 residues long. Germline loops: CDR1 MRHNA, CDR2 SNTAGT. CDR3 coding DNA: TGTGCCAGGACCGGCGGTGATCTCAAGGTCCAAGAGACCCAGTACTTC. Translating it yields CARTGGDLKVQETQYF.

This chain links TRBV5-1 with TRBJ2-1; the match to TRBD1 covers 8 bases. V gave up 0 bases and J gave up 2 bases; unmatched junction bases: 7. The CDR3 consists of 17 residues. CDR1 is SGHRS, CDR2 YFSETQ, per germline. The CDR3 DNA reads TGCGCCAGCAGCTTGGGCTTGGGGACAGGCCCCTACAATGAGCAGTTCTTC. Encoded protein: CASSLGLGTGPYNEQFF.

The table lists this clonotype with a few counts. The rearrangement links TRBV21-1 to TRBJ2-3; the table gives TRBD1 as D, unverified against the DNA. TRBV21-1 is termed a pseudogene. The CDR3 runs to 17 residues. The DNA of the CDR3 is TGTGCCAGCACCACCATTGGGACAGGGGGCGCGGAGGATACGCAGTATTTT. It is translated as CASTTIGTGGAEDTQYF.

This clonotype was counted only a few times. CDR3 nucleotides: TGTGCCAGCAGCTTAGTGTCCAACGAGCAGTACTTC. Amino acids: CASSLVSNEQYF. The V and J genes are TRBV7-2 and TRBJ2-7; D gene uncertain. The CDR3 totals 12 residues. The V gene's germline CDR1 is SGHTA and CDR2 FQGNSA. V was shortened by 1 base and J by 5 bases, with 6 bases between the two germline ends. The full variable domain, completed using reference TRBV7-2 and TRBJ2-7, is GAGVSQSPSNKVTEKGKDVELRCDPISGHTALYWYRQSLGQGLEFLIYFQGNSAPDKSGLPSDRFSAERTGGSVSTLTIQRTQQEDSAVYLCASSLVSNEQYFGPGTRLTVT.

This rearrangement joins TRBV18 to TRBJ2-3; no clear D gene. CDR1 and CDR2 from the germline V gene are KGHSH and LQKENI. The CDR3 loop spans 15 amino acids. V lost 1 base, J lost 1 base, and 9 bases lay in between. CDR3 sequence (DNA): TGTGCCAGCTCACCACTTGTAACGCGCACAGATACGCAGTATTTT. Its translation: CASSPLVTRTDTQYF.